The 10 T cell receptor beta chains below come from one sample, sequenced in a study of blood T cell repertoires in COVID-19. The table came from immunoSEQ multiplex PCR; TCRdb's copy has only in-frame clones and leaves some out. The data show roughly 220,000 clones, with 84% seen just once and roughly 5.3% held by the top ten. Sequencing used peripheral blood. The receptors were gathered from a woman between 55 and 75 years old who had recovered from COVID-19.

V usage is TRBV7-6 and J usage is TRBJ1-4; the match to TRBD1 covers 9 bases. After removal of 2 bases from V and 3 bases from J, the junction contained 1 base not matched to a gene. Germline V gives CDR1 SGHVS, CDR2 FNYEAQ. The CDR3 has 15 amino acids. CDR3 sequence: CASSLRDRANEKLFF. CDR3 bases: TGTGCCAGCAGCTTACGGGACAGGGCTAATGAAAAACTGTTTTTT. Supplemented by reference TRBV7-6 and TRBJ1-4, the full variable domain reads GAGVSQSPRYKVTKRGQDVALRCDPISGHVSLYWYRQALGQGPEFLTYFNYEAQQDKSGLPNDRFSAERPEGSISTLTIQRTEQRDSAMYRCASSLRDRANEKLFFGSGTQLSVL.

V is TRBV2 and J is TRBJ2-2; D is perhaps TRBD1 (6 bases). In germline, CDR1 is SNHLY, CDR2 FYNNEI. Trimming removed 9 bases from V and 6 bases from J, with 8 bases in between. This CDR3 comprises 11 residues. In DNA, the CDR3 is TGTGCCAGACAGGGCCCCGGGGAGCTGTTTTTT. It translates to CARQGPGELFF.

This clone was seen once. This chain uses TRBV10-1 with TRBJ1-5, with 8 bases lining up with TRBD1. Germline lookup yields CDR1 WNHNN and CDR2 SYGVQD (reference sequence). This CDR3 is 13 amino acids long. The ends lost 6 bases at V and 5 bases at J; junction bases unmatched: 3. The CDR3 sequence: CASRQGGDQPQHF. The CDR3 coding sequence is TGCGCCAGCAGACAGGGGGGGGATCAGCCCCAGCATTTT.

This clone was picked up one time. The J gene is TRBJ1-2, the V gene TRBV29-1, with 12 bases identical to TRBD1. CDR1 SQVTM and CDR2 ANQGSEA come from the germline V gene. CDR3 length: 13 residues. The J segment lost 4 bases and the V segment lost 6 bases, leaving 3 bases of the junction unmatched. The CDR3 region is CSVGTGGPYGYTF. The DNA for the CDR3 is TGCAGCGTCGGGACAGGGGGCCCCTATGGCTACACCTTC.

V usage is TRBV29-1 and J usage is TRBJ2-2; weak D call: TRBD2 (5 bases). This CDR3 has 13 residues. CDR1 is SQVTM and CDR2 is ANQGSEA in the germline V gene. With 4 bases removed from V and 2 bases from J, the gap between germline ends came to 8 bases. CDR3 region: CSVGSGNTGELFF. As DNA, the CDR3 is TGCAGCGTTGGATCGGGAAACACCGGGGAGCTGTTTTTT.

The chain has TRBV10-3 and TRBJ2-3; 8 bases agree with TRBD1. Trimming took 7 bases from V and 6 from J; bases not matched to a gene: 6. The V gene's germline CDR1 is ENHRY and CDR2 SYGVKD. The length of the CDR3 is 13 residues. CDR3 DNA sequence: TGTGCCATCACCGGACAGGGCCATGATACGCAGTATTTT. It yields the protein CAITGQGHDTQYF.

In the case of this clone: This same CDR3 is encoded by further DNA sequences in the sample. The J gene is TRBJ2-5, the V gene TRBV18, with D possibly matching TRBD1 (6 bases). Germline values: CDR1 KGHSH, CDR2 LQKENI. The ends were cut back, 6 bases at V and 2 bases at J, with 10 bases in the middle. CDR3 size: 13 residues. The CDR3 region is CASSPRGQETQYF. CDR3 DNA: TGTGCCAGCTCGCCGAGGGGGCAAGAGACCCAGTACTTC.

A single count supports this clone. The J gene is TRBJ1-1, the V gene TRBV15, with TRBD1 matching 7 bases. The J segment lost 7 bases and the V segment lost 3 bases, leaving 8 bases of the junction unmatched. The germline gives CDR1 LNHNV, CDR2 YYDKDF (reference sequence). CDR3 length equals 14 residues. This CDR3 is CATSSPDRVGEAFF. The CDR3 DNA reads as TGTGCCACCAGCAGTCCCGACAGGGTTGGTGAAGCTTTCTTT. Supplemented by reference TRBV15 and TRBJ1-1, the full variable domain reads DAMVIQNPRYQVTQFGKPVTLSCSQTLNHNVMYWYQQKSSQAPKLLFHYYDKDFNNEADTPDNFQSRRPNTSFCFLDIRSPGLGDTAMYLCATSSPDRVGEAFFGQGTRLTVV.

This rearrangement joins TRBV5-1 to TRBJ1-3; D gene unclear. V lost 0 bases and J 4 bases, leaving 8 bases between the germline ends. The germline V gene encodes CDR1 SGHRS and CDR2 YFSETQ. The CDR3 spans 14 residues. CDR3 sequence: CASSLVVGGNTIYF. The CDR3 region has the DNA TGCGCCAGCAGCTTGGTGGTTGGCGGAAACACCATATATTTT.

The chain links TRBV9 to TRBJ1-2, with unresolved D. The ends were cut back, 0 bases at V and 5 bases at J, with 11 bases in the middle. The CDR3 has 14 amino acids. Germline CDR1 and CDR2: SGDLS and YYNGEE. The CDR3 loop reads CASSVGLSDYGYTF. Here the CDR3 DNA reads TGTGCCAGCAGCGTAGGTCTGTCAGATTATGGCTACACCTTC.